The 32 T cell receptor beta chains listed next were all sequenced from one sample in a study of vaccination and CD4 T cells after COVID-19. Which antigens these TCRs recognize remains unknown. Treatment reported: roughly 11-day PBMC culture with coronavirus spike peptide pools or control peptides (ViraFEST assay). Cultured CD4+ T cells had their DNA profiled by the Oncomine TCR Beta short-read assay. TCRdb fed the PCR reads into MiXCR, producing one record per CDR3 protein. The data show about 15,000 distinct CDR3 sequences, with 50% to 60% seen just once and over 9.5% held by the top ten. Sequenced input: CD4+ T cells from blood, cultured in vitro. The source is a human donor who had recovered from COVID-19.

This chain uses TRBV7-9 with TRBJ1-5; 7 nucleotides match TRBD1. The germline CDR1 and CDR2 sequences are SEHNR and FQNEAQ (reference sequence). CDR3 length equals 16 residues. V shed 1 base, J shed 2 bases, and the junction held 5 bases outside the gene matches. The CDR3 region is CASSLGTTGRNQPQHF. In DNA, the CDR3 is TGTGCCAGCAGCTTAGGGACGACAGGGCGCAATCAGCCCCAGCATTTT.

This sequence joins TRBV7-2 and TRBJ1-5; 7 positions agree with TRBD1. The CDR3 spans 14 residues. The V gene's germline CDR1 is SGHTA and CDR2 FQGNSA. Unmatched junction bases numbered 4, after V lost 4 bases and J lost 4 bases. CDR3 nucleotides: TGTGCCAGCAGCTGGGACAGCAGTAATCAGCCCCAGCATTTT. Its protein is CASSWDSSNQPQHF.

The J gene is TRBJ1-1, the V gene TRBV30, with 7 bases that match TRBD1. The V and J ends lost 4 bases and 8 bases, in that order; junction bases with no gene match: 4. Germline V lookup: CDR1 GTSNPN, CDR2 SVGIG (reference sequence). The CDR3 is 11 amino acids. CDR3 in amino acids: CAWTQGGEAFF. The CDR3 bases are TGTGCCTGGACCCAGGGGGGGGAAGCTTTCTTT.

This chain uses TRBV18 with TRBJ1-1, with TRBD1 identical over 10 bases. The trim removed 3 bases at V and 0 bases at J, leaving 1 base unmatched. The CDR3 length is 15 residues. Germline V gives CDR1 KGHSH, CDR2 LQKENI. CDR3 region: CASSPGQGLNTEAFF. For the CDR3, the DNA is TGTGCCAGCTCACCGGGACAGGGGCTGAACACTGAAGCTTTCTTT.

The chain couples TRBV6-1 to TRBJ2-5; tentatively, D is TRBD2 (5 bases). The CDR3 covers 13 residues. V was clipped by 4 bases and J by 1 base, with 7 bases between them. The germline gives CDR1 MNHNS, CDR2 SASEGT. The CDR3 bases are TGTGCCAGCAGTGGTAGCGCCCAAGAGACCCAGTACTTC. It specifies CASSGSAQETQYF.

This clonotype was seen only a few times. The chain recombines TRBV6-2 or TRBV6-3 with TRBJ2-7; the D gene is possibly TRBD2 (6 bases). The CDR3 totals 15 residues. In germline, CDR1 is MNHEY, CDR2 SVGEGT. V lost 6 bases and J 4 bases, leaving 19 bases between the germline ends. The DNA for the CDR3 is TGTGCCAGCAGCGACCGTGGCGGGAACTGGTACGAGCAGTACTTC. Its protein product is CASSDRGGNWYEQYF.

The J gene is TRBJ2-2, the V gene TRBV27, with D maybe TRBD1 (5 bases). Trimming took off 6 bases at V and 3 bases at J, with 17 bases between the two ends. CDR3 size: 16 residues. The germline CDR1 and CDR2 sequences are MNHEY and SMNVEV (reference sequence). CDR3 DNA: TGTGCCAGCAGCATGAACACAGGTTGGGACACCGGGGAGCTGTTTTTT. Encoded protein: CASSMNTGWDTGELFF.

The chain recombines TRBV20-1 with TRBJ1-2; D not resolved. V lost 0 bases and J 4 bases, leaving 12 bases between the germline ends. The CDR3 length is 14 residues. The V gene's germline CDR1 is DFQATT and CDR2 SNEGSKA (reference sequence). CDR3 DNA: TGCAGTGCTAGAGATGCAAGCAGGACCTATGGCTACACCTTC. Its translation is CSARDASRTYGYTF.

The chain employs TRBV24-1 and TRBJ2-1; D unclear. The germline CDR1 and CDR2 sequences are KGHDR and SFDVKD. Trimming took 3 bases from V and 4 from J, leaving 6 bases between them. This CDR3 has 13 amino acids. This CDR3 is CATSDVGYNEQFF. The DNA of the CDR3 is TGTGCCACCAGTGATGTTGGGTACAATGAGCAGTTCTTC.

The chain employs TRBV20-1 and TRBJ2-3; D might be TRBD2 (7 bases). The CDR3 is 16 residues long. The V gene lost 5 bases and the J gene lost 3 bases, with 21 bases spanning the gap. The germline V gene has CDR1 DFQATT and CDR2 SNEGSKA (reference sequence). CDR3 in amino acids: CSALPTLGGATDTQYF. Written as DNA, the CDR3 is TGCAGTGCTCTCCCAACTTTGGGGGGGGCGACAGATACGCAGTATTTT.

The chain employs TRBV29-1 and TRBJ1-5; tentatively, D is TRBD1 (5 bases). Germline CDR1 and CDR2: SQVTM and ANQGSEA. With 0 bases removed from V and 5 bases from J, the gap between germline ends came to 5 bases. The CDR3 totals 12 residues. The CDR3 sequence is CSVEEGDQPQHF. The CDR3 DNA follows: TGCAGCGTTGAAGAAGGGGATCAGCCCCAGCATTTT. The full variable domain, in which reference TRBV29-1 and TRBJ1-5 provide the parts outside the CDR3, is SAVISQKPSRDICQRGTSLTIQCQVDSQVTMMFWYRQQPGQSLTLIATANQGSEATYESGFVIDKFPISRPNLTFSTLTVSNMSPEDSSIYLCSVEEGDQPQHFGDGTRLSIL.

There are a few counts of this clonotype. V and J are TRBV20-1 and TRBJ1-2, with D perhaps TRBD1 (5 bases). In germline, CDR1 is DFQATT, CDR2 SNEGSKA (reference sequence). This CDR3 region has 13 residues. Trimming took 7 bases from V and 0 from J, leaving 12 bases between them. CDR3 amino acids: CSVRGVSNYGYTF. In DNA, the CDR3 is TGCAGTGTCAGAGGGGTATCTAACTATGGCTACACCTTC.

This chain joins TRBV19 and TRBJ1-1; 10 positions agree with TRBD1. Germline trimming cut 4 bases from V and 0 bases from J; bases unmatched to any gene: 8. The CDR3 loop spans 17 amino acids. From germline, CDR1 is LNHDA and CDR2 SQIVND (reference sequence). In DNA form, the CDR3 reads TGTGCCAGTAGTACCAGGGACAGGGGACACTTGAACACTGAAGCTTTCTTT. Protein product: CASSTRDRGHLNTEAFF.

V gene TRBV21-1 combines with J gene TRBJ1-5; TRBD1 is taken as the D call from the table, unchecked against the DNA. TRBV21-1 is a known pseudogene. The CDR3 is made up of 18 amino acids. The CDR3 reads CASKLGQGARLFVQPQHF. The CDR3 coding sequence is TGTGCCAGCAAGTTAGGGCAGGGGGCGAGGTTATTTGTTCAGCCCCAGCATTTT.

This sequence joins TRBV7-2 and TRBJ2-2; the D gene is possibly TRBD2 (5 bases). This CDR3 spans 14 amino acids. V lost 1 base and J 5 bases, leaving 8 bases between the germline ends. The germline V gene has CDR1 SGHTA and CDR2 FQGNSA. CDR3 bases: TGTGCCAGCAGCTTAGGGACTTTTACCGGGGAGCTGTTTTTT. Its translation: CASSLGTFTGELFF.

J is TRBJ1-5 and V is TRBV20-1; 8 bases map to TRBD1. Trimming took 1 base from V and 2 from J; bases not matched to a gene: 7. In germline, CDR1 is DFQATT, CDR2 SNEGSKA (reference sequence). This CDR3 is 16 amino acids long. The CDR3 loop is CSARGAGGQGNQPQHF. The CDR3 DNA sequence: TGCAGTGCTAGAGGAGCAGGGGGACAGGGCAATCAGCCCCAGCATTTT.

This sequence joins TRBV19 and TRBJ1-2; D is unresolved. Germline lookup yields CDR1 LNHDA and CDR2 SQIVND (reference sequence). The CDR3 totals 15 residues. V was trimmed by 6 bases and J by 8 bases, leaving 22 bases between them. CDR3 protein: CASSPAEAPAVGYTF. The CDR3 bases are TGTGCCAGTAGCCCGGCTGAGGCCCCCGCTGTCGGCTACACCTTC. The full variable domain, rest sourced from reference TRBV19 and TRBJ1-2, is DGGITQSPKYLFRKEGQNVTLSCEQNLNHDAMYWYRQDPGQGLRLIYYSQIVNDFQKGDIAEGYSVSREKKESFPLTVTSAQKNPTAFYLCASSPAEAPAVGYTFGSGTRLTVV.

This chain links TRBV19 with TRBJ2-7, with 9 bases aligning to TRBD1. Trimming at V came to 7 bases and at J to 5 bases, leaving 9 bases not matched to a gene. The CDR3 consists of 14 residues. CDR1 LNHDA and CDR2 SQIVND come from the germline V gene (reference sequence). The chain's CDR3 is CASKARDRDNEQYF. CDR3 in DNA: TGTGCCAGTAAGGCTAGGGACAGGGATAACGAGCAGTACTTC.

Here the CDR3 reads CASSGVNKGFPQPQHF. The CDR3 DNA reads TGTGCCAGTAGTGGAGTCAACAAGGGATTTCCTCAGCCCCAGCATTTT. The genes are TRBV19 and TRBJ1-5; D not resolved. Per the germline V gene, CDR1 is LNHDA and CDR2 is SQIVND (reference sequence). This CDR3 is 16 amino acids long. V lost 5 bases to trimming and J lost 6 bases, with 20 bases between them. The full variable domain, its missing parts supplied by reference TRBV19 and TRBJ1-5, is DGGITQSPKYLFRKEGQNVTLSCEQNLNHDAMYWYRQDPGQGLRLIYYSQIVNDFQKGDIAEGYSVSREKKESFPLTVTSAQKNPTAFYLCASSGVNKGFPQPQHFGDGTRLSIL.

The chain couples TRBV10-3 to TRBJ1-2; 10 bases map to TRBD1. In germline, CDR1 is ENHRY, CDR2 SYGVKD. The CDR3 spans 12 residues. The V gene end was trimmed by 10 bases and the J gene end by 8 bases; junction bases not matched to a gene: 7. CDR3 amino acids: CATRTGGEGYTF. Written as DNA, the CDR3 is TGTGCCACCCGGACAGGGGGTGAAGGCTACACCTTC.

This clonotype occurred once. The chain joins TRBV30 to TRBJ1-2; D unclear. This CDR3 spans 12 amino acids. CDR1 is GTSNPN and CDR2 is SVGIG in the germline V gene (reference sequence). The V end was cut by 4 bases, the J end by 8 bases, with 14 bases between. CDR3 bases: TGTGCCTGGAATCGGCGGCCCTCCGGCTACACCTTC. This encodes CAWNRRPSGYTF.

The gene calls are TRBV2 and TRBJ1-5; D call uncertain. The germline gives CDR1 SNHLY, CDR2 FYNNEI. The CDR3 runs to 15 residues. V gave up 2 bases and J gave up 0 bases, with 8 bases separating them. CDR3 bases: TGTGCCAGCAGTGAATACGCTTATAGCAATCAGCCCCAGCATTTT. It translates to CASSEYAYSNQPQHF.

V gene TRBV14 combines with J gene TRBJ2-7; D is ambiguous. CDR3 length: 12 residues. Germline assignment: CDR1 SGHDN and CDR2 FVKESK. Trimming removed 1 base at V and 7 bases at J, with 8 bases between. The CDR3 sequence: CASSQVLGEQYF. In DNA, the CDR3 is TGTGCCAGCAGCCAAGTTCTGGGGGAGCAGTACTTC. The complete variable domain, with remaining parts taken from reference TRBV14 and TRBJ2-7, reads EAGVTQFPSHSVIEKGQTVTLRCDPISGHDNLYWYRRVMGKEIKFLLHFVKESKQDESGMPNNRFLAERTGGTYSTLKVQPAELEDSGVYFCASSQVLGEQYFGPGTRLTVT.

This chain uses TRBV24-1 with TRBJ1-4; D is ambiguous. Looked up from germline, CDR1 is KGHDR and CDR2 is SFDVKD. Trimming stripped 3 bases from V and 4 bases from J, with 2 bases between. This CDR3 has 12 residues. CDR3 protein: CATSDGNEKLFF. Written as DNA, the CDR3 is TGTGCCACCAGTGATGGTAATGAAAAACTGTTTTTT.

The genes are TRBV12-3 or TRBV12-4 and TRBJ1-2, with D unclear. The CDR3 sequence is 12 residues long. Trimming stripped 7 bases from V and 5 bases from J, with 11 bases between. The CDR3 reads CASKNDQYGYTF. In DNA, the CDR3 is TGTGCCAGCAAGAACGACCAGTATGGCTACACCTTC.

This chain connects TRBV19 to TRBJ2-3; the D is unclear. V shed 3 bases and J shed 2 bases, with 6 bases lying between them. The CDR3 extends over 13 amino acids. Germline CDR1 is LNHDA and CDR2 is SQIVND (reference sequence). The CDR3 coding sequence is TGTGCCAGTAGTATCCTGGACACAGATACGCAGTATTTT. Translated: CASSILDTDTQYF.

V and J are TRBV11-2 and TRBJ2-5; D might be TRBD2 (7 bases). V was cut by 0 bases and J by 1 base, with 12 bases left in between. This CDR3 comprises 16 residues. The germline V gene encodes CDR1 SGHAT and CDR2 FQNNGV. DNA for the CDR3: TGTGCCAGCAGCTTAGATCCCGGGGGGCCCCAAGAGACCCAGTACTTC. It yields the protein CASSLDPGGPQETQYF.

The rearrangement links TRBV3-1 to TRBJ1-4; D not certain. The CDR3 sequence is 14 residues long. Germline V CDR1 and CDR2: LGHDT, YNNKEL (reference sequence). V gave up 0 bases and J gave up 15 bases, with 17 bases separating them. DNA of the CDR3: TGTGCCAGCAGCCAAGATAGCCGGCAGGAGGTCTTGTTTTTT. Protein sequence: CASSQDSRQEVLFF. Combining the CDR3 with reference TRBV3-1 and TRBJ1-4 gives the whole variable domain DTAVSQTPKYLVTQMGNDKSIKCEQNLGHDTMYWYKQDSKKFLKIMFSYNNKELIINETVPNRFSPKSPDKAHLNLHINSLELGDSAVYFCASSQDSRQEVLFFGSGTQLSVL.

This clonotype was seen more than once but under ten times. The chain links TRBV20-1 to TRBJ1-1; TRBD1 might be the D (5 bases). Germline-derived CDR1 and CDR2 are DFQATT and SNEGSKA (reference sequence). V gave up 5 bases and J gave up 2 bases, with 15 bases separating them. CDR3 length: 14 amino acids. CDR3 sequence: CSAQPGRINTEAFF. The CDR3 region has the DNA TGCAGTGCTCAACCGGGACGAATAAACACTGAAGCTTTCTTT.

The rearrangement uses TRBV30 and TRBJ1-6; the D gene is possibly TRBD1 (6 bases). Germline CDR1 GTSNPN, CDR2 SVGIG (reference sequence). Between the trimmed V and J ends, which lost 3 bases and 10 bases, there was a span of 22 bases. This CDR3 contains 16 residues. CDR3 residues: CAWSVGGRGGGSPLHF. For the CDR3, the DNA is TGTGCCTGGAGCGTCGGGGGCAGGGGAGGAGGGTCACCCCTCCACTTT. The whole variable domain, remainder taken from reference TRBV30 and TRBJ1-6, is SQTIHQWPATLVQPVGSPLSLECTVEGTSNPNLYWYRQAAGRGLQLLFYSVGIGQISSEVPQNLSASRPQDRQFILSSKKLLLSDSGFYLCAWSVGGRGGGSPLHFGNGTRLTVT.

The chain combines TRBV20-1 with TRBJ2-7, with D maybe TRBD2 (6 bases). The CDR3 consists of 15 residues. Germline CDR1 DFQATT, CDR2 SNEGSKA (reference sequence). V shed 3 bases and J shed 3 bases, with 18 bases lying between them. The CDR3 nucleotides read TGCAGTGCTAGCCCTATAGGGAGCGGGTTCTACGAGCAGTACTTC. The encoded protein is CSASPIGSGFYEQYF.

This clonotype was detected a few times. The chain combines TRBV15 with TRBJ1-2; D uncertain. The ends were cut back, 3 bases at V and 4 bases at J, with 12 bases in the middle. The CDR3 has 14 residues. Germline CDR1 reads LNHNV; CDR2 reads YYDKDF (reference sequence). CDR3 in amino acids: CATSRGNEAYGYTF. The DNA for the CDR3 is TGTGCCACCAGCAGGGGTAACGAGGCCTATGGCTACACCTTC. The full variable domain, completed using reference TRBV15 and TRBJ1-2, is DAMVIQNPRYQVTQFGKPVTLSCSQTLNHNVMYWYQQKSSQAPKLLFHYYDKDFNNEADTPDNFQSRRPNTSFCFLDIRSPGLGDTAMYLCATSRGNEAYGYTFGSGTRLTVV.